The next 3 T cell receptor beta chains were all read from a single sample in a study of shared clonotypes between healthy human individuals. The data were produced by immunoSEQ multiplex PCR, yet TCRdb's version contains in-frame clones alone and is incomplete. Counted here are roughly 1.4 million clones, approximately 98.5% occurring once; the ten biggest clones make up around 0.33%. Sequenced material: naive CD4+ T cells sorted from blood. Subset here: CD45RA+ positively selected. These receptors originate from a man aged 25 to 40 in good health.

This chain connects TRBV28 to TRBJ1-2, with D perhaps TRBD1 (5 bases). CDR1 and CDR2 from the germline V gene are MDHEN and SYDVKM. Trimming took off 5 bases at V and 2 bases at J, with 15 bases between the two ends. The CDR3 runs 15 residues. This CDR3 is CASSHGDAANYGYTF. The DNA for the CDR3 is TGTGCCAGCAGTCACGGGGACGCCGCCAACTATGGCTACACCTTC.

The chain has TRBV19 and TRBJ1-2, with unresolved D. This CDR3 region has 11 residues. Trimming stripped 5 bases from V and 6 bases from J, with 7 bases between. Germline V gene data show CDR1 as LNHDA and CDR2 as SQIVND (reference sequence). CDR3 in DNA: TGTGCCAGTAGTTTGAGAGATGGCTACACCTTC. It translates to CASSLRDGYTF.

The chain uses TRBV7-9 and TRBJ2-3; the D gene is possibly TRBD2 (6 bases). This CDR3 region has 13 residues. The V end was cut by 7 bases, the J end by 0 bases, with 8 bases between. Germline V gene data show CDR1 as SEHNR and CDR2 as FQNEAQ (reference sequence). CDR3 amino acids: CASTRESTDTQYF. DNA for the CDR3: TGTGCCAGCACTCGGGAGAGCACAGATACGCAGTATTTT.